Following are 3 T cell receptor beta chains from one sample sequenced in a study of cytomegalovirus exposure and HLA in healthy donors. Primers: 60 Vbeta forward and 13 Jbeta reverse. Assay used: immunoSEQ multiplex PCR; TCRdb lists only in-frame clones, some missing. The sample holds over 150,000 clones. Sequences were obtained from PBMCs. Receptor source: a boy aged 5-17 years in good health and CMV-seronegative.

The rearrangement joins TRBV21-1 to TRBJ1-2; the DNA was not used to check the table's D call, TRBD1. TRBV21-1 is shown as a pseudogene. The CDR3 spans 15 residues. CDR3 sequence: CASSPTTGPRYGYTF. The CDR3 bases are TGTGCCAGCAGCCCGACGACAGGGCCCCGCTATGGCTACACCTTC.

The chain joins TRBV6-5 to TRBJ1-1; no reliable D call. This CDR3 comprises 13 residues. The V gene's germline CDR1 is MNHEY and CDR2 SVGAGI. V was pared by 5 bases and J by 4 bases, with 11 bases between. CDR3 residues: CASSDGLATEAFF. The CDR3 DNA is TGTGCCAGCAGTGACGGGTTGGCCACTGAAGCTTTCTTT.

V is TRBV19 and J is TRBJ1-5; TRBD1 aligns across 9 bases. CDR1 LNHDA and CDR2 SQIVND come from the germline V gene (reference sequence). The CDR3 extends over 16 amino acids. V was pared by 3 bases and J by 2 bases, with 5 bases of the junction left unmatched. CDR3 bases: TGTGCCAGTAGTATCGCGGGACAGGGAGGCAATCAGCCCCAGCATTTT. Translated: CASSIAGQGGNQPQHF.